This entry lists 12 T cell receptor beta chains sequenced from one sample in a study of blood T cells in healthy people across ages. Primed by a sample-barcoded 5' primer and a J-beta primer mix, a second PCR proceeded for roughly 7 to 11 cycles. TCRdb re-derived calls from the 5' RACE reads in MiXCR, one entry per CDR3 protein. Found here are 1.5 million to 2 million distinct CDR3 sequences, 40% to 55% of them singletons; the top ten hold 2.1%. The sequenced material came from blood. These receptor sequences come from a woman in her 40s in good health.

This clonotype was observed a few times. J is TRBJ2-5 and V is TRBV5-1; no clear D gene. Trimming cost V 5 bases and J 1 base, with 6 bases left between them. CDR3 length: 12 amino acids. Germline assignment: CDR1 SGHRS and CDR2 YFSETQ. The CDR3 region is CASRIVQETQYF. CDR3 nucleotides: TGCGCCAGCAGGATTGTCCAAGAGACCCAGTACTTC.

There are a few counts of this clonotype. The chain combines TRBV6-2 or TRBV6-3 with TRBJ2-6; TRBD1 agrees at 7 bases. The CDR3 runs to 15 residues. The J segment lost 2 bases and the V segment lost 11 bases, leaving 9 bases of the junction unmatched. Germline V CDR1 and CDR2: MNHEY, SVGEGT. CDR3: CAGRQGKTGANVLTF. CDR3 sequence (DNA): TGTGCCGGGAGACAGGGAAAGACTGGGGCCAACGTCCTGACTTTC.

The CDR3: CSVNNRGLNTEAFF. The CDR3 DNA is TGCAGCGTTAATAATAGGGGGCTTAACACTGAAGCTTTCTTT. The chain joins TRBV29-1 to TRBJ1-1, with 7 bases fitting TRBD1. The length of the CDR3 is 14 residues. Germline assignment: CDR1 SQVTM and CDR2 ANQGSEA. V was clipped by 5 bases and J by 2 bases; unmatched bases: 8.

V usage is TRBV4-3 and J usage is TRBJ2-3; possible D gene TRBD1, 6 bases. Germline V gene lookup returns CDR1 LGHNA and CDR2 YSLEER. V was shortened by 4 bases and J by 0 bases, with 11 bases between the two germline ends. This CDR3 contains 15 residues. CDR3 in DNA: TGCGCCAGCAGCCCCCGGGACACCAGCACAGATACGCAGTATTTT. Its translation: CASSPRDTSTDTQYF.

The CDR3 nucleotides are TGTGCCACCAGTGACAACAACAGTGAGCAGTTCTTC. This translates into CATSDNNSEQFF. J is TRBJ2-1 and V is TRBV24-1; no reliable D call. Trimming removed 4 bases at V and 9 bases at J, with 9 bases between. The CDR3 loop spans 12 amino acids. Germline V gene data show CDR1 as KGHDR and CDR2 as SFDVKD.

The chain employs TRBV25-1 and TRBJ2-1, with 10 positions matching TRBD1. Germline V gene lookup returns CDR1 MGHDK and CDR2 SYGVNS. The CDR3 extends over 15 amino acids. Trimming cost V 2 bases and J 8 bases; bases outside gene matches: 6. The CDR3 spells CASSEDRGRFHEQFF. CDR3 nucleotides: TGTGCCAGCAGTGAAGACAGGGGGCGCTTCCATGAGCAGTTCTTC. The whole variable domain, filled in from reference TRBV25-1 and TRBJ2-1, reads EADIYQTPRYLVIGTGKKITLECSQTMGHDKMYWYQQDPGMELHLIHYSYGVNSTEKGDLSSESTVSRIRTEHFPLTLESARPSHTSQYLCASSEDRGRFHEQFFGPGTRLTVL.

V and J are TRBV7-2 and TRBJ2-1, with unresolved D. The tail of the sequence fits TRBJ2-7 better, so the J call may be wrong. There are 13 residues in the CDR3. Germline CDR1 is SGHTA and CDR2 is FQGNSA. CDR3 residues: CASRGPDYNEQYF. The CDR3 bases are TGTGCCAGCAGAGGACCGGATTACAATGAGCAGTACTTC.

Of note for this clonotype: Being one base from a much bigger clone, this may be a read error. The rearrangement joins TRBV3-1 to TRBJ2-1; TRBD2 matches 7 bases. The V segment lost 4 bases and the J segment 9 bases; nucleotides outside the gene matches: 0. Germline loops: CDR1 LGHDT, CDR2 YNNKEL (reference sequence). The CDR3 is made up of 11 amino acids. The CDR3 DNA reads TGTGCCAGCAGCCGGGAGGGTGAGCAGTTCTTC. It specifies CASSREGEQFF.

On this clonotype itself: This sequence may be a read error, since a much larger clone differs from it by one base. J is TRBJ2-4 and V is TRBV29-1; D gene unclear. The V and J ends lost 7 bases and 8 bases respectively, with 12 bases between them. Germline-derived CDR1 and CDR2 are SQVTM and ANQGSEA. CDR3 length: 11 amino acids. The DNA for the CDR3 is TGCAGCGGTTACGGGCAGGACATTCAGTACTTC. Translating gives CSGYGQDIQYF.

In DNA, the CDR3 is TGTGCCAGCGGCCCACTACCCCTATCCTACAATGAGCAGTTCTTC. Protein product: CASGPLPLSYNEQFF. The chain recombines TRBV6-5 with TRBJ2-1; no firm D call. The V end was cut by 8 bases, the J end by 1 base, with 15 bases between. The CDR3 spans 15 residues. Germline assignment: CDR1 MNHEY and CDR2 SVGAGI.

The chain carries TRBV18 and TRBJ2-7; perhaps D is TRBD1 or TRBD2 (5 bases each). Per the germline V gene, CDR1 is KGHSH and CDR2 is LQKENI. CDR3 size: 13 residues. CDR3 protein: CASGTRASYEQYF. For the CDR3, the DNA is TGTGCATCCGGGACCCGAGCCAGTTACGAGCAGTACTTC.

With regard to this clonotype: A junction boundary mismatches the germline segment, possibly from a read error. The chain couples TRBV12-5 to TRBJ1-5; TRBD1 agrees at 11 bases. Germline values: CDR1 LGHNT, CDR2 FRNRAP. The CDR3 extends over 20 amino acids. CDR3 protein: CASAPLGRDRGSYSNQPQHF. CDR3 sequence (DNA): TGTGCGAGTGCTCCTCTCGGGCGGGACAGGGGGAGTTATAGCAATCAGCCCCAGCATTTT. The variable domain in full, completed from reference TRBV12-5 and TRBJ1-5, reads DARVTQTPRHKVTEMGQEVTMRCQPILGHNTVFWYRQTMMQGLELLAYFRNRAPLDDSGMPKDRFSAEMPDATLATLKIQPSEPRDSAVYFCASAPLGRDRGSYSNQPQHFGDGTRLSIL.